A single sample gave rise to the 6 T cell receptor beta chains below, sequenced in a study of blood T cell repertoires in COVID-19. Sequencing used immunoSEQ multiplex PCR; TCRdb keeps in-frame clones, though not all of them. The table records more than 250,000 clones, 85% to 90% of them present only once. The sequenced sample was PBMCs or T cells enriched from blood (not recorded which). These TCRs come from a woman between 18 and 29 years old who had recovered from COVID-19.

The V and J genes are TRBV30 and TRBJ2-2, with TRBD2 identical over 11 bases. Germline assignment: CDR1 GTSNPN and CDR2 SVGIG (reference sequence). This CDR3 comprises 13 residues. The V and J ends lost 4 bases and 7 bases, in that order; junction bases with no gene match: 2. CDR3 nucleotides: TGTGCCTGGACGACTAGCGGGAACGGGGAGCTGTTTTTT. It codes for CAWTTSGNGELFF.

This rearrangement joins TRBV19 to TRBJ1-1; D is uncertain. The ends were cut back, 7 bases at V and 4 bases at J, with 22 bases in the middle. The CDR3 covers 16 residues. CDR1 LNHDA and CDR2 SQIVND come from the germline V gene (reference sequence). The CDR3 DNA reads as TGTGCCAGTACCCCCGTTTTAGTGGCCCGGGGCACTGAAGCTTTCTTT. Translation gives CASTPVLVARGTEAFF.

The V gene is TRBV30, the J gene TRBJ1-2, with 9 bases identical to TRBD1. The V and J ends lost 5 bases and 2 bases, in that order; junction bases with no gene match: 6. This CDR3 spans 14 amino acids. Per germline, CDR1 GTSNPN and CDR2 SVGIG (reference sequence). The CDR3 here is CAWDPGQGNYGYTF. The CDR3 nucleotides read TGTGCCTGGGATCCGGGACAGGGAAACTATGGCTACACCTTC.

The V and J genes are TRBV6-1 and TRBJ1-1; TRBD1 aligns across 8 bases. The CDR3 consists of 19 residues. V trimming: 2 bases; J trimming: 0 bases; junction bases outside the gene matches: 14. CDR1 is MNHNS, CDR2 SASEGT, per germline. The CDR3 loop is CASSELYIGRGLVNTEAFF. The DNA for the CDR3 is TGTGCCAGCAGTGAACTTTACATCGGCAGGGGGCTTGTGAACACTGAAGCTTTCTTT.

This clone turned up a few times. The rearrangement uses TRBV28 and TRBJ1-5; D unclear. The CDR3 runs 12 residues. V lost 6 bases, J lost 10 bases, and 13 bases lay in between. Looked up from germline, CDR1 is MDHEN and CDR2 is SYDVKM. The CDR3 coding sequence is TGTGCCAGCAGAGAACCAGTGCAACCCCAGCATTTT. Protein product: CASREPVQPQHF.

This clone came up a few times. This chain uses TRBV27 with TRBJ2-5; the match to TRBD2 covers 15 bases. Germline trimming cut 5 bases from V and 7 bases from J; bases unmatched to any gene: 8. There are 16 residues in the CDR3. Germline V gene data show CDR1 as MNHEY and CDR2 as SMNVEV (reference sequence). CDR3: CASSPGTSGRPSTQYF. The DNA for the CDR3 is TGTGCCAGCAGTCCGGGGACTAGCGGGAGGCCGTCGACCCAGTACTTC.